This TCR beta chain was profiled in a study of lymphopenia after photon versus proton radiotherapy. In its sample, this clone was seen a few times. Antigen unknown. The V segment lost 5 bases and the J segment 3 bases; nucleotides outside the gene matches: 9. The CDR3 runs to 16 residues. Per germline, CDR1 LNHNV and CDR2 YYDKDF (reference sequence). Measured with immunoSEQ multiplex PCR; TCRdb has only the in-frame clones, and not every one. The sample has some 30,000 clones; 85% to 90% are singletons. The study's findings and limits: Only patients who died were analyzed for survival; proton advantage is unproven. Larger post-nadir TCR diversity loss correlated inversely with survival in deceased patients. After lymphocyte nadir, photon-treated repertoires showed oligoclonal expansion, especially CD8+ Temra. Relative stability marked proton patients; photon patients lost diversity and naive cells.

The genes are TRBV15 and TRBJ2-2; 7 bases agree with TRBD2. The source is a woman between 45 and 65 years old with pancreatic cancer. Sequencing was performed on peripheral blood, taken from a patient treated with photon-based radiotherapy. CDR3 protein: CATSGGGRAYTGELFF. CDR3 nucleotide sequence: TGTGCCACCAGCGGGGGAGGGAGGGCGTACACCGGGGAGCTGTTTTTT.